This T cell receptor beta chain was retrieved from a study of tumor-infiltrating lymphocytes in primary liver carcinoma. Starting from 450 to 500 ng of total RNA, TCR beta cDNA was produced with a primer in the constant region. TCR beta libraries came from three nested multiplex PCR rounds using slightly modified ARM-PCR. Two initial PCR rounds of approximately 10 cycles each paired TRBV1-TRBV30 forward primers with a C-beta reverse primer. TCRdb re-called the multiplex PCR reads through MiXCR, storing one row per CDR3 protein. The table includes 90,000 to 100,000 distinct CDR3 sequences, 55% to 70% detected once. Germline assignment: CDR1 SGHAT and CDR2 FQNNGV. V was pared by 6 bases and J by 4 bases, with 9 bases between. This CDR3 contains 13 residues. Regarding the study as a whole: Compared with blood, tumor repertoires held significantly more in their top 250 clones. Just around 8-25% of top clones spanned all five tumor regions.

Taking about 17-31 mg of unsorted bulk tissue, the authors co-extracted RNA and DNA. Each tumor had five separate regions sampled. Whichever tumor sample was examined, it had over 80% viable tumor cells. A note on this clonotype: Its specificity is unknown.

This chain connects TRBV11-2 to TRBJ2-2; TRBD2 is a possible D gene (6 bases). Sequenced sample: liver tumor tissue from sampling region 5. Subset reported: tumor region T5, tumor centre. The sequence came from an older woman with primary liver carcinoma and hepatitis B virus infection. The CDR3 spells CASSSGLTGELFF. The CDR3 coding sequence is TGTGCCAGCAGTAGCGGCCTCACCGGGGAGCTGTTTTTT. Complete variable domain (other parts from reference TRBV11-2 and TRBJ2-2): EAGVAQSPRYKIIEKRQSVAFWCNPISGHATLYWYQQILGQGPKLLIQFQNNGVVDDSQLPKDRFSAERLKGVDSTLKIQPAKLEDSAVYLCASSSGLTGELFFGEGSRLTVL.